These 23 T cell receptor beta chains were all obtained from the same sample, sequenced in a study of T cell changes during pregnancy in multiple sclerosis. Sequencing used immunoSEQ multiplex PCR; TCRdb keeps in-frame clones, though not all of them. This table holds under 100,000 clones, about 94% found once. This sample comprised peripheral blood, obtained in the third trimester of pregnancy. The receptors stem from a female donor with multiple sclerosis, enrolled in a pregnancy study.

The chain employs TRBV9 and TRBJ2-2, with D perhaps matching TRBD1 (6 bases). CDR3 length equals 17 residues. Deletions cut 3 bases from V and 2 bases from J, with 17 bases between. Germline V gene lookup returns CDR1 SGDLS and CDR2 YYNGEE. The CDR3 coding sequence is TGTGCCAGCAGCGCTCCTTCGACAGGTCCAAACACCGGGGAGCTGTTTTTT. Its translation: CASSAPSTGPNTGELFF. Filled out from reference TRBV9 and TRBJ2-2, the complete variable domain reads DSGVTQTPKHLITATGQRVTLRCSPRSGDLSVYWYQQSLDQGLQFLIQYYNGEERAKGNILERFSAQQFPDLHSELNLSSLELGDSALYFCASSAPSTGPNTGELFFGEGSRLTVL.

CDR3 sequence (DNA): TGTGCCAGCAGCTTAGTTGGCGGGGACACTGAAGCTTTCTTT. Translated: CASSLVGGDTEAFF. The chain employs TRBV7-3 and TRBJ1-1; no clear D. The CDR3 is 14 amino acids. CDR1 SGHTA and CDR2 FQGTGA come from the germline V gene. Trimming pared 2 bases from V and 3 bases from J, leaving 10 bases between. Looking up the rest from reference TRBV7-3 and TRBJ1-1 gives the full variable domain: GAGVSQTPSNKVTEKGKYVELRCDPISGHTALYWYRQSLGQGPEFLIYFQGTGAADDSGLPNDRFFAVRPEGSVSTLKIQRTERGDSAVYLCASSLVGGDTEAFFGQGTRLTVV.

The V gene is TRBV27, the J gene TRBJ1-1; D might be TRBD1 (5 bases). Germline assignment: CDR1 MNHEY and CDR2 SMNVEV (reference sequence). The CDR3 extends over 14 amino acids. V was shortened by 3 bases and J by 4 bases, with 12 bases between the two germline ends. The CDR3 protein is CASSFREITTEAFF. CDR3 nucleotide sequence: TGTGCCAGCAGTTTCAGGGAAATTACCACTGAAGCTTTCTTT.

The chain joins TRBV7-9 to TRBJ2-7, with 7 bases lining up with TRBD2. Looked up from germline, CDR1 is SEHNR and CDR2 is FQNEAQ (reference sequence). The CDR3 sequence is 14 residues long. Germline trimming cut 5 bases from V and 1 base from J; bases unmatched to any gene: 5. The chain's CDR3 is CASSASGTSYEQYF. DNA of the CDR3: TGTGCCAGCAGCGCCAGCGGGACGTCCTACGAGCAGTACTTC.

The chain carries TRBV15 and TRBJ1-1; TRBD1 matches 8 bases. The germline CDR1 and CDR2 sequences are LNHNV and YYDKDF (reference sequence). This CDR3 spans 13 amino acids. J gave up 6 bases and V 5 bases, and 5 bases lay outside the gene matches. The CDR3 spells CATSVQGAAEAFF. The CDR3 DNA is TGTGCCACCAGCGTTCAGGGGGCGGCTGAAGCTTTCTTT.

The J gene is TRBJ1-2, the V gene TRBV2; possibly TRBD1 for D (5 bases). Trimming took 3 bases from V and 4 from J, leaving 12 bases between them. CDR1 SNHLY and CDR2 FYNNEI come from the germline V gene. The CDR3 totals 14 residues. The CDR3 protein is CASSDVRAFYGYTF. For the CDR3, the DNA is TGTGCCAGCAGTGACGTCAGGGCTTTCTATGGCTACACCTTC.

The chain carries TRBV6-9 and TRBJ2-1, with 7 nucleotides matching TRBD1. Germline assignment: CDR1 MNHGY and CDR2 SVAAGI. Losses at the gene ends were 8 bases for V and 4 bases for J; bases not matched to a gene: 8. The CDR3 extends over 14 amino acids. The CDR3 coding sequence is TGTGCCAGCGAACAGGGGCCCAGGTACAATGAGCAGTTCTTC. Translation: CASEQGPRYNEQFF.

The J gene is TRBJ2-3, the V gene TRBV6-4, with a weak D call TRBD1 (6 bases). This CDR3 has 15 amino acids. Germline lookup yields CDR1 MRHNA and CDR2 SNTAGT. V lost 5 bases to trimming and J lost 1 base, with 13 bases between them. As DNA, the CDR3 is TGTGCCAGCAGTTCTTGGGCAGGGGGCACAGATACGCAGTATTTT. It yields the protein CASSSWAGGTDTQYF.

This clone appeared a single time. The V call is TRBV18, the J call TRBJ1-2; D not resolved. V gave up 2 bases and J gave up 4 bases, with 14 bases separating them. The CDR3 totals 15 residues. Germline CDR1 is KGHSH and CDR2 is LQKENI. DNA of the CDR3: TGTGCCAGCTCACCAGGGCAGGTACCCTCCTATGGCTACACCTTC. Its protein product is CASSPGQVPSYGYTF.

The V call is TRBV6-5, the J call TRBJ2-1, with TRBD2 matching over 9 bases. Germline V gene sequence: CDR1 MNHEY, CDR2 SVGAGI. V shed 8 bases, J shed 4 bases, and the junction held 3 bases outside the gene matches. The CDR3 spans 13 residues. The CDR3 coding sequence is TGTGCCAGCGGGACTAGCAGTTACAATGAGCAGTTCTTC. Its translation: CASGTSSYNEQFF.

The genes are TRBV6-1 and TRBJ1-5; TRBD1 might be the D (5 bases). The ends were cut back, 5 bases at V and 5 bases at J, with 13 bases in the middle. The CDR3 sequence is 14 residues long. Germline assignment: CDR1 MNHNS and CDR2 SASEGT. The CDR3 nucleotides read TGTGCCAGCAGTTCGGGGGACGCTTATCAGCCCCAGCATTTT. Its translation: CASSSGDAYQPQHF.

The CDR3 region is CASSSGTGNSPLHF. The CDR3 DNA sequence: TGTGCCAGCAGTTCCGGGACAGGGAACTCACCCCTCCACTTT. J is TRBJ1-6 and V is TRBV27, with 9 positions matching TRBD1. This CDR3 has 14 residues. The germline gives CDR1 MNHEY, CDR2 SMNVEV (reference sequence). V shed 4 bases and J 10 bases; nucleotides not matched to a gene: 5.

This clone has more than one count but fewer than ten. The rearrangement joins TRBV4-1 to TRBJ2-1, with 8 bases aligning to TRBD2. V dropped 4 bases and J dropped 1; count of bases not matched to a gene: 18. This CDR3 spans 20 amino acids. From germline, CDR1 is MGHRA and CDR2 YSYEKL. CDR3 coding DNA: TGCGCCAGCAGCCCGGGGGGGGGCGCGGTCCCGGGCGGGTCCTACAATGAGCAGTTCTTC. Its protein product is CASSPGGGAVPGGSYNEQFF.

The genes are TRBV19 and TRBJ1-2, with D hard to call. Per the germline V gene, CDR1 is LNHDA and CDR2 is SQIVND (reference sequence). V was cut by 5 bases and J by 2 bases, with 9 bases left in between. CDR3 length equals 13 residues. CDR3 DNA sequence: TGTGCCAGTAGTTGGATCGGGAACTATGGCTACACCTTC. Translation: CASSWIGNYGYTF.

The V call is TRBV30, the J call TRBJ2-1; 11 bases fit TRBD2. Germline V gene data show CDR1 as GTSNPN and CDR2 as SVGIG (reference sequence). CDR3 length equals 15 residues. V was clipped by 3 bases and J by 2 bases; unmatched bases: 3. The CDR3 spells CAWRASGGPYNEQFF. The DNA of the CDR3 is TGTGCCTGGAGGGCTAGCGGGGGGCCCTACAATGAGCAGTTCTTC.

This rearrangement joins TRBV7-3 to TRBJ2-3, with D possibly being TRBD2 (5 bases). V lost 3 bases and J lost 1, with 8 bases in between. Germline V gene sequence: CDR1 SGHTA, CDR2 FQGTGA. This CDR3 has 14 residues. The CDR3 protein is CASSFRGGTDTQYF. CDR3 nucleotides: TGTGCCAGCAGCTTTCGGGGAGGCACAGATACGCAGTATTTT.

The V and J genes are TRBV7-3 and TRBJ2-2; 7 positions match TRBD1. This CDR3 comprises 17 residues. Germline V CDR1 and CDR2: SGHTA, FQGTGA. J lost 2 bases, V lost 0 bases, and 6 bases had no gene match. The chain's CDR3 is CASSLTSGTDNTGELFF. Here the CDR3 DNA reads TGTGCCAGCAGCTTAACCTCCGGGACAGATAACACCGGGGAGCTGTTTTTT. Supplemented by reference TRBV7-3 and TRBJ2-2, the full variable domain reads GAGVSQTPSNKVTEKGKYVELRCDPISGHTALYWYRQSLGQGPEFLIYFQGTGAADDSGLPNDRFFAVRPEGSVSTLKIQRTERGDSAVYLCASSLTSGTDNTGELFFGEGSRLTVL.

The V gene is TRBV27, the J gene TRBJ1-2; TRBD1 is a possible D gene (6 bases). The CDR3 sequence is 13 residues long. Germline V gives CDR1 MNHEY, CDR2 SMNVEV (reference sequence). The V end was cut by 6 bases, the J end by 5 bases, with 13 bases between. The CDR3 DNA reads TGTGCCAGCAGCCGCGACAGGCGGTATGGCTACACCTTC. Translating gives CASSRDRRYGYTF.

The V and J genes are TRBV5-6 and TRBJ1-2; D uncertain. The germline V gene encodes CDR1 SGHDT and CDR2 YYEEEE. V was cut by 0 bases and J by 10 bases, with 16 bases left in between. CDR3 length: 14 residues. The CDR3, as DNA: TGTGCCAGCAGCTTGGGGCCCATGGGCAACGACTACACCTTC. This encodes CASSLGPMGNDYTF.

The rearrangement uses TRBV10-1 and TRBJ2-1; D call uncertain. V gave up 0 bases and J gave up 4 bases, with 4 bases separating them. The CDR3 consists of 13 residues. The V gene's germline CDR1 is WNHNN and CDR2 SYGVQD (reference sequence). DNA of the CDR3: TGCGCCAGCAGTGAGTCGAGGTACAATGAGCAGTTCTTC. Protein: CASSESRYNEQFF.

The chain recombines TRBV6-5 with TRBJ1-1; no clear D. Per the germline V gene, CDR1 is MNHEY and CDR2 is SVGAGI. CDR3 length equals 13 residues. The V and J ends lost 7 bases and 1 base respectively, with 10 bases between them. CDR3 amino acids: CASIRHPNTEAFF. CDR3 coding DNA: TGTGCCAGCATTAGACACCCGAACACTGAAGCTTTCTTT.

Only one count was recorded for this clone. V usage is TRBV27 and J usage is TRBJ1-6, with 9 bases identical to TRBD1. V trimming: 4 bases; J trimming: 9 bases; junction bases outside the gene matches: 19. Germline V gene data show CDR1 as MNHEY and CDR2 as SMNVEV (reference sequence). The CDR3 is 19 residues long. The CDR3 region is CASSSIPGTGKLLGSPLHF. The CDR3 DNA is TGTGCCAGCAGTTCAATTCCCGGGACAGGGAAATTATTGGGTTCACCCCTCCACTTT.

The rearrangement uses TRBV2 and TRBJ2-2; 10 bases fit TRBD2. Germline assignment: CDR1 SNHLY and CDR2 FYNNEI. The V segment lost 6 bases and the J segment 3 bases; nucleotides outside the gene matches: 7. CDR3 length: 16 amino acids. CDR3 region: CASSSLAGADTGELFF. As DNA, the CDR3 is TGTGCCAGCAGCTCCCTAGCGGGGGCCGACACCGGGGAGCTGTTTTTT.